A selection of T cell receptor beta chains follows, all from one sample in a study of blood T cells in healthy people across ages. MiXCR, run by TCRdb on the 5' RACE reads, gives a single entry per CDR3 protein. The data show around 1,000,000 distinct CDR3 sequences, with under 30% seen just once and about 0.8% held by the top ten. The sample was also reused in another study, on T cells of mothers and their children.

Sequencing was carried out using blood. Every receptor here comes from a girl aged 2-15 years in good health. CDR3s leave out the opening cysteine and the closing phenylalanine or tryptophan.

TRBV29-1,TRBJ2-3,SVGGSGATDTQY
TRBV2,TRBJ1-1,ASKIGPEAF
TRBV6-2/TRBV6-3,TRBJ2-1,AGSLSLNEQF
TRBV12-5,TRBJ1-1,ASGLVLTEDLGTEAF
TRBV4-1,TRBJ2-2,ASNQVEFPTGYAGELF
TRBV10-3,TRBJ1-2,ASRGGNVT
TRBV3-1,.,ASTPRENSNEQY
TRBV28,TRBJ2-3,ASSSERADTQY
TRBV7-9,TRBJ1-2,ASSLVRTGPYYGYT
TRBV27,TRBJ2-3,ASSFAGITADTQY
TRBV5-5,TRBJ2-2,ASSRKNGLAGGELF
TRBV28,TRBJ2-5,ASSSGWGGQETQY
TRBV20-1,TRBJ1-2,SAREPVLGWGYT
TRBV6-6,TRBJ1-5,ASSSLGLENQPQH
TRBV29-1,.,SVGEGSAHEQF
TRBV20-1,TRBJ2-1,SASDPGLAGLNEQF
TRBV20-1,TRBJ1-4,SARGDRRSTRGGEKLF
TRBV20-1,TRBJ2-7,SARDPDEQY
TRBV29-1,.,SATGRYNEQF
TRBV12-3/TRBV12-4,TRBJ2-1,ASSLRGAYNEQF
TRBV7-2,TRBJ2-3,ASSLYALAGENGGTDTQY
TRBV7-2,TRBJ2-3,ASRHTSDTQY
TRBV15,TRBJ1-5,ATSRVQGQPQH
TRBV4-2,TRBJ1-4,ASSQDPPTLGQGRDEKRF
TRBV11-2,TRBJ2-3,ASSWPESGTDTQY
TRBV3-1,TRBJ2-3,ASSHGGSGDTQY
TRBV12-3/TRBV12-4,TRBJ2-2,ASSTLAGATGELF
TRBV20-1,TRBJ2-1,SARARRLAGGPENEQF
TRBV27,TRBJ1-4,ASRPNTWEKLF
TRBV2,TRBJ2-7,ANLGTGDPYEQY
TRBV18,TRBJ2-6,ASSRGLDRANVLT
TRBV7-2,TRBJ2-6,ASSLVGGFSGANVLT
TRBV20-1,TRBJ2-7,SARDLAGPSYEQY
TRBV29-1,TRBJ2-2,SVAGLTGELF
TRBV10-3,TRBJ2-5,AISESTDGKQETQY
TRBV4-2,TRBJ2-7,ASSPGLGRYEQY
TRBV27,TRBJ2-1,ASSRQGANEQF
TRBV7-9,TRBJ1-5,ASSLGGGNQPQH
TRBV28,TRBJ1-4,ASSSDRVAAREKLF
TRBV24-1,TRBJ2-5,ATSDPHWGETQY
TRBV10-3,TRBJ1-1,AISPTGVDTEAF
TRBV7-3,TRBJ2-7,ASSSGDTSYEQY
TRBV11-2,TRBJ2-1,ASSLEGTGIDEQF
TRBV24-1,TRBJ2-7,AIGTASREQY
TRBV25-1,TRBJ1-1,ASRTGTYTEAF